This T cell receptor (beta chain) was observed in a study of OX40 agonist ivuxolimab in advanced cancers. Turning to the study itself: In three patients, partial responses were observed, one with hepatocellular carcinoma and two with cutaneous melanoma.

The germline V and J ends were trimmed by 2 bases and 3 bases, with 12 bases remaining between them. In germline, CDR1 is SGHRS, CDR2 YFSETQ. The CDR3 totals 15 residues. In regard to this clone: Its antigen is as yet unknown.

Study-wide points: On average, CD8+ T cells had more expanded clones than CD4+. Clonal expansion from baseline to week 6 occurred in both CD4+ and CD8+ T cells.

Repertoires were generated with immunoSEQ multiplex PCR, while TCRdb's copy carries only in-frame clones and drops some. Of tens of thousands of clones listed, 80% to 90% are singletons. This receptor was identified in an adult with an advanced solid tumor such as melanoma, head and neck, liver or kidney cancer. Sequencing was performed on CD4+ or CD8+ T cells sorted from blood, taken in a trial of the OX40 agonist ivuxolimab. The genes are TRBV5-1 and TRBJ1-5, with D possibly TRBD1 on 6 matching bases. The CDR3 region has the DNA TGCGCCAGCAGCTTAACGGACAGTACCAATCAGCCCCAGCATTTT. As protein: CASSLTDSTNQPQHF.